This T cell receptor (beta chain) was found in a study of cytomegalovirus exposure and HLA in healthy donors. Worth noting for this clone: As yet, its antigen is unknown.

The PCR was carried out with 60 Vbeta primers and 13 Jbeta primers. Sequencing was performed with immunoSEQ multiplex PCR; in TCRdb, only in-frame clones are kept and a portion is missing. The data contain around 150,000 clones, roughly 80% of them singletons. V was clipped by 6 bases and J by 7 bases; unmatched bases: 10. The CDR3 runs to 14 residues. CDR1 is MDHEN and CDR2 is SYDVKM in the germline V gene. Study-wide results and limits: There were 150 or so TCR beta chains listed as cytomegalovirus-associated. Some V segments could not be told apart, so they were left out, TRBV6-2 and TRBV6-3 among them. It was reported that TCR beta sequences correctly inferred the HLA-A and HLA-B alleles for most subjects.

Material: PBMCs. This receptor was identified in a young man in good health and CMV-seronegative. V gene TRBV28 combines with J gene TRBJ1-2, with 8 bases fitting TRBD1. CDR3 region: CASSRGQGSRGYTF. The CDR3 DNA reads TGTGCCAGCAGCCGAGGACAGGGCTCGCGTGGCTACACCTTC.